These T cell receptor beta chains were read from a single sample in a study of T cell repertoires in cytomegalovirus infection. A single record per CDR3 protein comes from TCRdb applying MiXCR to the reads. Among roughly 600,000 distinct CDR3 sequences, roughly 24% were seen once, and the ten largest hold roughly 8%. Material: CD8+ T cells from PBMCs. The receptors were sampled from a human donor in good health (CMV status not recorded). Some clones in this sample may be carry-over from other donors' samples. Each CDR3 is given with its conserved first and last residue. D genes are given only for firm matches. Size values are once, few and many counts, or a class for expanded clones, and some rows have none.

v_gene,abundance,j_gene,d_gene,CDR3nt,CDR3aa
TRBV28,many,TRBJ2-3,NA,TGTGCCAGCAGTTCCCCTCTCGTAGATAGCACAGATACGCAGTATTTT,CASSSPLVDSTDTQYF
TRBV5-6,NA,TRBJ1-1,NA,TGTGCCAGCAGCTTGGGAGCCAGCGAGGCTGAAGCTTTCTTT,CASSLGASEAEAFF
TRBV27,many,TRBJ1-2,TRBD1,TGTGCCAGCAGTTTATCGGGGACAGGGAATGGCTACACCTTC,CASSLSGTGNGYTF
TRBV4-2,NA,TRBJ1-5,NA,TGTGCCAGCAGCCAAGATTGGCAGGGAAAGGGTCAGCCCCAGCATTTT,CASSQDWQGKGQPQHF
TRBV29-1,NA,TRBJ1-2,NA,TGCAGCGTTGGGGCCCTTACCCGCGATGGCTACACCTTC,CSVGALTRDGYTF
TRBV12-3/TRBV12-4,few,TRBJ2-3,TRBD2,TGTGCCAGCAGGAAACTAGCGGGGGAGACAGATACGCAGTATTTT,CASRKLAGETDTQYF
TRBV27,few,TRBJ2-1,NA,TGTGCCAGCAGTTTTAATGGGATCAATGAGCAGTTCTTC,CASSFNGINEQFF
TRBV28,NA,TRBJ1-5,NA,TGTGCCAGCAGTGCCTCGTCAAAGTTGCAGCCCCAGCATTTT,CASSASSKLQPQHF
TRBV7-9,NA,TRBJ2-5,TRBD2,TGTGCCAGTAGAAGCGGGGGGCATGGAGGAGAGACCCAGTACTTC,CASRSGGHGGETQYF
TRBV27,many,TRBJ2-1,NA,TGTGCCAGCAGTTTAAGACAGGTTCAACCCTACAATGAGCAGTTCTTC,CASSLRQVQPYNEQFF
TRBV7-3,many,TRBJ2-3,NA,TGTGCCAGCAGCTCACGGGACGACCCGCCGGGTACGCAGTATTTT,CASSSRDDPPGTQYF
TRBV7-6,NA,TRBJ2-3,TRBD2,TGTGCCAGCAGCGGGGGGGACACAGATACGCAGTATTTT,CASSGGDTDTQYF
TRBV20-1,NA,TRBJ2-7,TRBD2,TGCAGTGCTACAGTTCTAGCGGGGGAGCCACCCTACGAGCAGTACTTC,CSATVLAGEPPYEQYF
TRBV28,NA,TRBJ2-1,NA,TGTGCCCTCGGGACAGACAAAGGGACTAGGGATGAGCAGTTCTTC,CALGTDKGTRDEQFF
TRBV15,NA,TRBJ2-6,NA,TGTGCCACCAGCCCGGACAGCCCCAGAACTGGGGCCAACGTCCTGACTTTC,CATSPDSPRTGANVLTF
TRBV29-1,NA,TRBJ1-1,NA,TGCAGCGTTGAAGAGACAGTGAGGGCTGAAGCTTTCTTT,CSVEETVRAEAFF
TRBV29-1,few,TRBJ2-5,NA,TGCAGCGTTGAAGATGTGGCTAGGGGAGAGACCCAGTACTTC,CSVEDVARGETQYF
TRBV5-8,NA,TRBJ1-5,NA,TGTGTCAGCAGCACGACAGGATCGGGTCAGCCCCAGCATTTT,CVSSTTGSGQPQHF